The T cell receptor beta chain under discussion was sequenced for a study of human versus mouse CDR3 diversity and MHC coevolution. The repertoire was sequenced with immunoSEQ multiplex PCR; TCRdb's copy has only in-frame clones and lacks some. The table lists more than 55,000 clones, over 90% of them singletons, with 15% to 20% in the top ten. CDR3 length: 14 residues. Germline CDR1 LGHNT, CDR2 FRNRAP. V gave up 6 bases and J gave up 5 bases; unmatched junction bases: 6. With regard to this clone: What it recognizes is unknown.

Regarding the study as a whole: Compared with mice, human CDR3s carried more deletions and insertions on average. Humans had the largest estimated TCR beta repertoire, about 1.5 million clonotypes.

The rearrangement uses TRBV12-5 and TRBJ2-7; TRBD2 matches 11 bases. The sequenced sample was naive CD4+ T cells from blood. Subset reported: CD45RO-negative CD62L-positive naive CD4 T cells. The receptor's source is a person aged 60 to 70 in good health. This CDR3 reads CASGKGLAADEQYF. The CDR3 region has the DNA TGTGCTAGTGGCAAGGGACTAGCGGCCGACGAGCAGTACTTC.